The 10 T cell receptor beta chains given below trace back to one sample, sequenced in a study of a mutant IDH1 vaccine in newly diagnosed glioma. Libraries were prepared by immunoSEQ multiplex PCR; TCRdb keeps only in-frame clonotypes and omits some of them. The data hold around 35,000 clones, with roughly 80% observed a single time. Their target antigens are unknown. The time point here: week 5, during vaccination. All doses held 300 ug of mutant IDH1 20-mer peptide, with topical imiquimod. Sequenced material: PBMCs, taken from a glioma patient whose treatment included an IDH1 peptide vaccine. The origin of the receptors is a man in his thirties or forties with glioma.

CDR3 bases: TGCGCCAGCAGCCGCGGGACAGGGATAGGCTACGAGCAGTACTTC. This sequence encodes CASSRGTGIGYEQYF. The chain combines TRBV5-1 with TRBJ2-7; 9 positions match TRBD1. Trimming removed 4 bases from V and 3 bases from J; junction bases left unmatched: 8. CDR1 is SGHRS, CDR2 YFSETQ, per germline. This CDR3 contains 15 residues.

The chain recombines TRBV5-1 with TRBJ2-3, with D possibly TRBD1 on 6 matching bases. Germline V gene data show CDR1 as SGHRS and CDR2 as YFSETQ. There are 15 residues in the CDR3. The ends were cut back, 2 bases at V and 2 bases at J, with 12 bases in the middle. The CDR3 spells CASSFGQTNTDTQYF. The CDR3 nucleotides read TGCGCCAGCAGCTTTGGACAGACCAACACAGATACGCAGTATTTT.

This clone is labeled as medium-sized. J is TRBJ1-5 and V is TRBV6-1; D remains unclear. There are 12 residues in the CDR3. Trimming stripped 4 bases from V and 6 bases from J, with 7 bases between. The germline CDR1 and CDR2 sequences are MNHNS and SASEGT. The CDR3 spells CASSGPSQPQHF. The CDR3 nucleotides are TGTGCCAGCAGTGGGCCCTCTCAGCCCCAGCATTTT.

A few counts support this clone. V gene TRBV2 combines with J gene TRBJ2-7, with D possibly TRBD1 on 6 matching bases. The CDR3 extends over 11 amino acids. V was trimmed by 2 bases and J by 12 bases, leaving 11 bases between them. CDR1 and CDR2 (germline): SNHLY, FYNNEI. CDR3 in DNA: TGTGCCAGCAGTGAAAGTCAGGGGTCGTACTTC. This encodes CASSESQGSYF. Full variable domain (missing parts from reference TRBV2 and TRBJ2-7): EPEVTQTPSHQVTQMGQEVILRCVPISNHLYFYWYRQILGQKVEFLVSFYNNEISEKSEIFDDQFSVERPDGSNFTLKIRSTKLEDSAMYFCASSESQGSYFGPGTRLTVT.

The J gene is TRBJ2-7, the V gene TRBV30, with 9 bases that match TRBD1. The CDR3 contains 14 residues. J was trimmed by 5 bases and V by 8 bases; bases with no gene match: 13. Looked up from germline, CDR1 is GTSNPN and CDR2 is SVGIG (reference sequence). The CDR3 sequence: CATRRRDRVHEQYF. The CDR3 DNA reads as TGTGCCACCCGCCGCCGGGACAGGGTCCACGAGCAGTACTTC.

V usage is TRBV29-1 and J usage is TRBJ2-7; 11 nucleotides line up with TRBD1. The CDR3 contains 13 residues. Trimming removed 4 bases from V and 4 bases from J; junction bases left unmatched: 3. Germline V gives CDR1 SQVTM, CDR2 ANQGSEA. The DNA for the CDR3 is TGCAGCGTTGCAGGACAGGGGGCTTACGAGCAGTACTTC. This sequence encodes CSVAGQGAYEQYF.

J is TRBJ1-5 and V is TRBV10-3; TRBD1 matches at 10 bases. Germline values: CDR1 ENHRY, CDR2 SYGVKD. The CDR3 loop spans 14 amino acids. Trimming cost V 4 bases and J 7 bases; bases outside gene matches: 4. The CDR3 DNA sequence: TGTGCCATCAGTGCTGGACAGGGGGACCAGCCCCAGCATTTT. It codes for CAISAGQGDQPQHF.

The chain joins TRBV27 to TRBJ2-3; possibly TRBD2 for D (5 bases). V was pared by 6 bases and J by 0 bases, with 13 bases between. The CDR3 length is 15 residues. Germline V gene sequence: CDR1 MNHEY, CDR2 SMNVEV (reference sequence). The CDR3 sequence: CASSVLASSTDTQYF. Here the CDR3 DNA reads TGTGCCAGCAGCGTGCTAGCAAGTAGCACAGATACGCAGTATTTT.

The chain couples TRBV5-4 to TRBJ1-2; 7 bases line up with TRBD1. CDR1 and CDR2 (germline): SGHNT, YYREEE (reference sequence). CDR3 length: 15 residues. The junction had 14 bases not matched to a gene; V was cut back by 4 bases and J by 8 bases. The CDR3 sequence: CASSGIQGRVGGYTF. In DNA form, the CDR3 reads TGTGCCAGCAGCGGAATACAGGGGCGCGTGGGAGGCTACACCTTC.

The J gene is TRBJ2-7, the V gene TRBV19; either TRBD1 or TRBD2 may fit D (7 bases each). There are 13 residues in the CDR3. The V and J ends lost 6 bases and 5 bases respectively, with 14 bases between them. Germline V lookup: CDR1 LNHDA, CDR2 SQIVND (reference sequence). CDR3 DNA: TGTGCCAGTAGCCCAGGGGGGGGAGACGAGCAGTACTTC. This codes for CASSPGGGDEQYF.